This TCR beta chain comes out of a study of blood T cell repertoires in COVID-19. Looking at the study overall: Sites across the United States, Italy and Spain contributed samples from acute and convalescent COVID-19. Sample material is recorded as cDNA or gDNA derived from T cells, B-cell-depleted T cells, or PBMCs.

Authors' analysis steps: From reference gene primer amplification, estimates of nucleated cell counts were derived. Clones were read by immunoSEQ multiplex PCR, and TCRdb kept only the in-frame ones, dropping some. The V and J calls and clone size are taken from that table; D and trimming were inferred from the DNA. Among about 180,000 clones listed, approximately 90% were seen once. Germline assignment: CDR1 MNHEY and CDR2 SVGAGI. Trimming shortened V by 2 bases and J by 7 bases, and 3 bases separated the two germline ends. This CDR3 spans 11 amino acids. Sequencing was done on a sample of peripheral blood. The V and J genes are TRBV6-5 and TRBJ2-1; D is undetermined. The sequence was obtained from a man aged 18 to 35 who had recovered from COVID-19. CDR3 protein: CASSYLNEQFF. In DNA, the CDR3 is TGTGCCAGCAGTTACCTAAATGAGCAGTTCTTC.